What follows is one TCR beta chain and its context. Its antigen is unidentified. Germline CDR1 reads SGHAT; CDR2 reads FQNNGV. This CDR3 is built from 14 residues. PCR was performed a second time for roughly 6 to 12 cycles using a sample-barcoded 5' primer and a J-beta primer mix. Using its own MiXCR run on the 5' RACE reads, TCRdb lists one record per CDR3 protein. Of around 750,000 distinct CDR3 sequences listed, about 55% were seen once; the top ten hold 41%. The record originates from a study of blood T cells in healthy people across ages. Study-level results: Researchers deemed the diversity estimates from one million T cells underestimates. Age showed a roughly linear inverse relationship with TCR beta diversity per million T cells. Higher diversity, along with more naive CD4+ cells, distinguished long-lived donors from aged donors.

Source material: blood. The source of this sequence is an older man in good health. J is TRBJ2-7 and V is TRBV11-2, with TRBD1 as a possible D gene (6 bases). Gene TRBJ2-5 matches the end of the DNA better, so the J call may be wrong. CDR3 protein: CASSQGTYQETQYF. The CDR3 bases are TGTGCCAGCAGCCAAGGGACATATCAAGAGACCCAGTACTTC.